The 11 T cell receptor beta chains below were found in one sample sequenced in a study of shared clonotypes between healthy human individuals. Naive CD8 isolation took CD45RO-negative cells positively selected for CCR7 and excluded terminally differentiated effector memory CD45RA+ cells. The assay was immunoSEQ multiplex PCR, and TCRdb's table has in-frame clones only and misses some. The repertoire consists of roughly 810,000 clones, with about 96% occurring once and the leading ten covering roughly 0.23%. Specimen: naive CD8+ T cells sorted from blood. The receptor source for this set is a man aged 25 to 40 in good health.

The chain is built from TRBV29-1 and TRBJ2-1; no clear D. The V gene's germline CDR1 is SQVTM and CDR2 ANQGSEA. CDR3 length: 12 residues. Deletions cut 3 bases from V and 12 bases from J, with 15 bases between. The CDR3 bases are TGCAGCGTTGAGAACTCCCCGTGGTGGCAGTTCTTC. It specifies CSVENSPWWQFF.

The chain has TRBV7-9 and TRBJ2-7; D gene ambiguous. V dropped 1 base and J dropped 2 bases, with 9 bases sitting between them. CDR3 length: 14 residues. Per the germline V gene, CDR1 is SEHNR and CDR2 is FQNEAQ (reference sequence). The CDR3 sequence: CASSLVTYPYEQYF. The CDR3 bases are TGTGCCAGCAGCTTAGTGACTTACCCCTACGAGCAGTACTTC.

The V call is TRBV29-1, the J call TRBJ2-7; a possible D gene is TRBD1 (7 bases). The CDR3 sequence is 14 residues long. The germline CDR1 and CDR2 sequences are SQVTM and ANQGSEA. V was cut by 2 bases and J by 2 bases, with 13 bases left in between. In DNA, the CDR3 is TGCAGCGTTGAAAGCAGGGGGGAGACCTACGAGCAGTACTTC. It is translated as CSVESRGETYEQYF.

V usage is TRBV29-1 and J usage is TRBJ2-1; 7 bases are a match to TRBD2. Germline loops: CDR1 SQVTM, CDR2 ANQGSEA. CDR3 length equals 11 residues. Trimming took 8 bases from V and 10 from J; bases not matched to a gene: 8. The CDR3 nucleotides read TGCAGCCCTGGGGACTACACGGAGCAGTTCTTC. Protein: CSPGDYTEQFF.

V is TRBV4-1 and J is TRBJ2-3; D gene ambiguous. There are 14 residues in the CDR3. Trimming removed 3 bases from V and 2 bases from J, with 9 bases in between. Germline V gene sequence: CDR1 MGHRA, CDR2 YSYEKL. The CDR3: CASSQTTITDTQYF. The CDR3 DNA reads TGCGCCAGCAGCCAGACGACCATCACAGATACGCAGTATTTT.

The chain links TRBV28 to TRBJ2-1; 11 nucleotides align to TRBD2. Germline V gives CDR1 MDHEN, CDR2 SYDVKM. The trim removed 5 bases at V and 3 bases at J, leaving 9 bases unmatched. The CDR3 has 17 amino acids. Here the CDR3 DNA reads TGTGCCAGCAGTCCCGTCATCCTAGCGGGGGGCTACAATGAGCAGTTCTTC. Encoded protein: CASSPVILAGGYNEQFF.

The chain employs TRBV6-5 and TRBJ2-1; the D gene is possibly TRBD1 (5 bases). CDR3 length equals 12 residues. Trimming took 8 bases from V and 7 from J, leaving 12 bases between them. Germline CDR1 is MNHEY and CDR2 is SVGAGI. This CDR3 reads CASAQGKNEQFF. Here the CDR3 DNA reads TGTGCCAGCGCGCAGGGTAAAAATGAGCAGTTCTTC.

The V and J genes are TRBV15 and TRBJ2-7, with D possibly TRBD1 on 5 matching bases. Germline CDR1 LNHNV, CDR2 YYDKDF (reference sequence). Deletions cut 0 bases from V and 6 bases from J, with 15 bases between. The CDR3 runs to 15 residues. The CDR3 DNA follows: TGTGCCACCAGCAGAGACAGGGCTGGCGGTTCCGAGCAGTACTTC. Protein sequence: CATSRDRAGGSEQYF.

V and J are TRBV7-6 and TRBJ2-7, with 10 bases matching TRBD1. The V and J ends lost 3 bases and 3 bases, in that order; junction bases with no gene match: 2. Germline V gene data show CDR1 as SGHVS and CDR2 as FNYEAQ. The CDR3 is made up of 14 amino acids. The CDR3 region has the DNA TGTGCCAGCAGCTTTCGGACAGGGGGCTACGAGCAGTACTTC. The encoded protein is CASSFRTGGYEQYF.

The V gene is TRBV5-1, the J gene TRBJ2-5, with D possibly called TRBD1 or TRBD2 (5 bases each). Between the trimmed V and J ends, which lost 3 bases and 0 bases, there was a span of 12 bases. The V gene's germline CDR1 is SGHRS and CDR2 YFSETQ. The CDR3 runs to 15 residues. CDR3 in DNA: TGCGCCAGCAGCTATGACGGGGCGGACCAAGAGACCCAGTACTTC. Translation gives CASSYDGADQETQYF.

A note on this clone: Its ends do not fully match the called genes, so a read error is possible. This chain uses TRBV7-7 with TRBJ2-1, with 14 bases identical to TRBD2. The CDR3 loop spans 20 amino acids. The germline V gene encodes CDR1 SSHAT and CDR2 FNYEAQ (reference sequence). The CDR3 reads CASSFGTSGSGPSSYNEQFF. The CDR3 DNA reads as TGTGCTAGCAGCTTCGGGACTAGCGGGAGTGGTCCTAGCTCCTACAATGAGCAGTTCTTC.